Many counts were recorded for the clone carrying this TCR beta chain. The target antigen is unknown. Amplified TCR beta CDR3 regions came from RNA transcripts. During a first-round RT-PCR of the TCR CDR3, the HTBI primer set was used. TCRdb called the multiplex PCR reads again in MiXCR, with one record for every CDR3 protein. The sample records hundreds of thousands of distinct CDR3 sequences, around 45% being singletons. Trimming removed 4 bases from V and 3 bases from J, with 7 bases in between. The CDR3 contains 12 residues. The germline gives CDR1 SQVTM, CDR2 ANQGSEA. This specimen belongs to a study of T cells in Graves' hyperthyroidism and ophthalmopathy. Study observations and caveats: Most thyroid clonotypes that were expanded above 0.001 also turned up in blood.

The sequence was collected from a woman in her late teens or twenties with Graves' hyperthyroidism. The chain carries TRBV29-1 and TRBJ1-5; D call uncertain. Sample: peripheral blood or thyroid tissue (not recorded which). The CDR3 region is CSVGQNNQPQHF. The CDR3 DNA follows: TGCAGCGTTGGCCAAAACAATCAGCCCCAGCATTTT.